What follows are 12 T cell receptor beta chains derived from one specimen sequenced in a study of Ad26.COV2.S vaccination and SARS-CoV-2 variants (dated by TCRdb to about 2021). The sample's treatment or condition, from its label and the paper: about 20 received Ad26.COV2.S at low or high dose, single or two shots; about 5 received placebo; per-sample allocation not given. For vaccine and placebo recipients, the sequenced repertoires came from samples collected on day 63 after the first injection. The library was obtained by the immunoSEQ multiplex PCR assay. Here the immuneACCESS table is served through TCRdb, limited to in-frame sequences with V and J called. Missing clones are a known gap in these copies; in checked studies unresolved V genes cover under half, and the rest lacks a known reason. Here the sample has roughly 510,000 clones; approximately 88% occur a single time. The ten largest clones take up roughly 13% of the sample.

Sequenced here: peripheral blood, sampled in a trial of Ad26.COV2.S vaccine versus placebo. These receptors originate from a person aged 18-60 years who received the Ad26.COV2.S COVID-19 vaccine or a placebo.

V gene TRBV19 combines with J gene TRBJ2-5, with TRBD2 matching 13 bases. The germline V gene encodes CDR1 LNHDA and CDR2 SQIVND (reference sequence). The CDR3 spans 15 residues. V shed 3 bases, J shed 2 bases, and the junction held 0 bases outside the gene matches. CDR3 sequence (DNA): TGTGCCAGTAGTATGGGACTAGCGGGACAAGAGACCCAGTACTTC. Protein product: CASSMGLAGQETQYF.

This chain joins TRBV6-2 or TRBV6-3 and TRBJ1-2; TRBD1 might be the D (5 bases). The germline V and J ends were trimmed by 2 bases and 6 bases, with 16 bases remaining between them. The CDR3 runs 15 residues. Germline V gene data show CDR1 as MNHEY and CDR2 as SVGEGT. CDR3 protein: CASSYRGTGKDGYTF. CDR3 bases: TGTGCCAGCAGTTACCGGGGGACGGGGAAAGATGGCTACACCTTC.

CDR3 amino acids: CASSQGGAGTNEKLFF. The CDR3 DNA reads as TGTGCCAGCAGCCAAGGTGGGGCAGGGACTAATGAAAAACTGTTTTTT. The genes are TRBV4-2 and TRBJ1-4; perhaps TRBD1 as D (5 bases). V was pared by 1 base and J by 2 bases, with 11 bases between. This CDR3 comprises 16 residues. Germline-derived CDR1 and CDR2 are LGHNA and YNFKEQ.

A few counts support this clone. J is TRBJ2-2 and V is TRBV28, with TRBD2 matching 7 bases. The CDR3 covers 16 residues. V gave up 7 bases and J gave up 5 bases; unmatched junction bases: 13. The germline CDR1 and CDR2 sequences are MDHEN and SYDVKM. CDR3 coding DNA: TGTGCCAGCACCGGGGAGCGGGGACTTCGGACCGGGGAGCTGTTTTTT. Amino acids: CASTGERGLRTGELFF. The whole variable domain, filled in from reference TRBV28 and TRBJ2-2, reads DVKVTQSSRYLVKRTGEKVFLECVQDMDHENMFWYRQDPGLGLRLIYFSYDVKMKEKGDIPEGYSVSREKKERFSLILESASTNQTSMYLCASTGERGLRTGELFFGEGSRLTVL.

The CDR3 reads CSVDSSGGYTF. CDR3 DNA sequence: TGCAGCGTTGATTCCTCAGGGGGCTACACCTTC. The chain carries TRBV29-1 and TRBJ1-2; TRBD1 might be the D (5 bases). Germline CDR1 reads SQVTM; CDR2 reads ANQGSEA. The CDR3 runs to 11 residues. Trimming removed 3 bases at V and 8 bases at J, with 10 bases between. Full variable domain (rest looked up from reference TRBV29-1 and TRBJ1-2): SAVISQKPSRDICQRGTSLTIQCQVDSQVTMMFWYRQQPGQSLTLIATANQGSEATYESGFVIDKFPISRPNLTFSTLTVSNMSPEDSSIYLCSVDSSGGYTFGSGTRLTVV.

The chain links TRBV4-2 to TRBJ1-4; D ambiguous. Trimming removed 0 bases from V and 6 bases from J, with 11 bases in between. Germline CDR1 reads LGHNA; CDR2 reads YNFKEQ. The CDR3 extends over 15 amino acids. As DNA, the CDR3 is TGTGCCAGCAGCCAAGAAGGCACAAATGATGAAAAACTGTTTTTT. It codes for CASSQEGTNDEKLFF.

The V gene is TRBV11-2, the J gene TRBJ2-2; 7 nucleotides agree with TRBD2. The V segment lost 5 bases and the J segment 0 bases; nucleotides outside the gene matches: 6. From germline, CDR1 is SGHAT and CDR2 FQNNGV. The CDR3 covers 16 residues. The CDR3 region is CASSPYGGANTGELFF. In nucleotides, the CDR3 is TGTGCCAGCAGCCCCTATGGGGGGGCGAACACCGGGGAGCTGTTTTTT.

The chain joins TRBV7-2 to TRBJ1-6, with 7 bases fitting TRBD1. The CDR3 sequence is 13 residues long. Germline V CDR1 and CDR2: SGHTA, FQGNSA. V lost 2 bases, J lost 17 bases, and 9 bases stayed unmatched. The CDR3 DNA follows: TGTGCCAGCAGCTTAATGGAGGGGGCGAGGGTCCACTTT. Its translation: CASSLMEGARVHF.

The table lists this clone with a few counts. The rearrangement links TRBV28 to TRBJ1-2, with 7 bases fitting TRBD1. This CDR3 is 14 amino acids long. After removal of 9 bases from V and 2 bases from J, the junction contained 9 bases not matched to a gene. The germline gives CDR1 MDHEN, CDR2 SYDVKM. Here the CDR3 DNA reads TGTGCCAGTACGGGACAGTCGAGGAACTATGGCTACACCTTC. Protein product: CASTGQSRNYGYTF.

CDR3 region: CASVKWPGPYEQYF. The CDR3 DNA follows: TGTGCCAGCGTCAAGTGGCCAGGGCCCTACGAGCAGTACTTC. The chain employs TRBV6-5 and TRBJ2-7; maybe TRBD1 (5 bases). CDR1 MNHEY and CDR2 SVGAGI come from the germline V gene. Trimming took 8 bases from V and 2 from J, leaving 16 bases between them. The CDR3 sequence is 14 residues long.

Only one count was recorded for this clone. The rearrangement uses TRBV27 and TRBJ2-1, with D possibly called TRBD1 or TRBD2 (5 bases each). The germline V and J ends were trimmed by 2 bases and 9 bases, with 17 bases remaining between them. Germline values: CDR1 MNHEY, CDR2 SMNVEV (reference sequence). This CDR3 is built from 15 residues. The CDR3 sequence is CASSLRLPGGGEQFF. The CDR3 coding sequence is TGTGCCAGCAGTTTACGGCTACCGGGTGGGGGTGAGCAGTTCTTC.

The rearrangement links TRBV7-9 to TRBJ1-2; TRBD1 is a possible D gene (6 bases). CDR3 length equals 14 residues. V lost 1 base and J 4 bases, leaving 10 bases between the germline ends. From germline, CDR1 is SEHNR and CDR2 FQNEAQ (reference sequence). In DNA form, the CDR3 reads TGTGCCAGCAGCTTAGATGGGGGCTCCTATGGCTACACCTTC. The encoded protein is CASSLDGGSYGYTF.